The clone carrying this T cell receptor beta chain showed up many times. TCRdb re-analysed the RACE reads in MiXCR, keeping a single row per CDR3 protein. The sample yields 70,000 or so distinct CDR3 sequences, 11% seen once. These data come from a study of human T cells and chemical hapten exposure. The wider study: The scalp of each patient received a weekly diphenylcyclopropenone dose for the full roughly 24-week study. Mainly, slight library volume differences in the pool made TCR yields vary. Patients having alopecia areata, totalis or universalis were mostly female.

Trimming stripped 2 bases from V and 5 bases from J, with 10 bases between. The CDR3 runs 14 residues. The time point was: patch test 3, about 24 weeks after DPC sensitization. Treatment in this sample: therapeutic diphenylcyclopropenone sensitization with weekly scalp DPC. The rearrangement uses TRBV12-3 or TRBV12-4 and TRBJ1-5; D remains ambiguous. The sample in question was whole blood, obtained in connection with sensitization to the hapten diphenylcyclopropenone (DPC). This clonotype was obtained from a woman in her forties or fifties with alopecia areata. Some clones in this sample may be carry-over from other donors' samples. CDR3 sequence (DNA): TGTGCCAGCAGTTTACGGGCTGCTTATCAGCCCCAGCATTTT. The encoded protein is CASSLRAAYQPQHF.